A single sample gave rise to the 9 T cell receptor beta chains below, sequenced in a study of T cell repertoires in cytomegalovirus infection. Each CDR3 protein gets one entry after TCRdb re-called the reads with MiXCR. The table has about 200,000 distinct CDR3 sequences, 8% to 10% seen once. The sequenced sample consisted of PBMCs. The receptors stem from a human donor in good health (CMV status not recorded). Some clones in this sample may be carry-over from other donors' samples.

At least ten counts were recorded for this clonotype. The genes are TRBV7-6 and TRBJ2-3; TRBD2 matches at 7 bases. V dropped 5 bases and J dropped 3; count of bases not matched to a gene: 11. The CDR3 loop spans 16 amino acids. From germline, CDR1 is SGHVS and CDR2 FNYEAQ. The CDR3: CASSPLRGSATDTQYF. CDR3 DNA: TGTGCCAGCAGCCCCCTTCGCGGGAGTGCTACAGATACGCAGTATTTT.

This chain uses TRBV5-6 with TRBJ2-7, with unresolved D. Germline CDR1 is SGHDT and CDR2 is YYEEEE. V was trimmed by 4 bases and J by 3 bases, leaving 14 bases between them. The CDR3 consists of 14 residues. The CDR3 DNA reads as TGTGCCAGCAGCCGACGGGTCTCGAACTACGAGCAGTACTTC. Translation gives CASSRRVSNYEQYF.

This clonotype was recorded many times. The chain links TRBV7-8 to TRBJ1-1; 7 nucleotides agree with TRBD1. The germline V gene encodes CDR1 SGHVS and CDR2 FQNEAQ. The CDR3 is made up of 12 amino acids. J lost 6 bases, V lost 5 bases, and 3 bases had no gene match. CDR3 amino acids: CASSQGVAEAFF. CDR3 sequence (DNA): TGTGCCAGCAGCCAGGGGGTTGCTGAAGCTTTCTTT.

This clonotype was seen at least ten times. The rearrangement uses TRBV7-9 and TRBJ1-1, with 8 bases fitting TRBD1. Germline CDR1 is SEHNR and CDR2 is FQNEAQ (reference sequence). CDR3 length: 18 residues. The V gene end was trimmed by 2 bases and the J gene end by 3 bases; junction bases not matched to a gene: 14. The CDR3 reads CASSLLRGQDQVHTEAFF. In DNA, the CDR3 is TGTGCCAGCAGCTTATTAAGGGGACAGGATCAAGTTCACACTGAAGCTTTCTTT.

This clonotype was seen at least ten times. The chain is built from TRBV7-2 and TRBJ1-3; 9 nucleotides match TRBD1. The germline CDR1 and CDR2 sequences are SGHTA and FQGNSA. J was trimmed by 5 bases and V by 1 base; bases with no gene match: 6. The CDR3 contains 16 residues. The CDR3 here is CASSLGDRVRRNTIYF. CDR3 coding DNA: TGTGCCAGCAGCTTAGGGGACAGGGTTCGAAGAAACACCATATATTTT. Combining the CDR3 with reference TRBV7-2 and TRBJ1-3 gives the whole variable domain GAGVSQSPSNKVTEKGKDVELRCDPISGHTALYWYRQSLGQGLEFLIYFQGNSAPDKSGLPSDRFSAERTGGSVSTLTIQRTQQEDSAVYLCASSLGDRVRRNTIYFGEGSWLTVV.

This clonotype appeared many times. This chain connects TRBV7-9 to TRBJ2-7; D unclear. Germline V lookup: CDR1 SEHNR, CDR2 FQNEAQ (reference sequence). V dropped 5 bases and J dropped 2 bases, with 16 bases sitting between them. The CDR3 length is 15 residues. This CDR3 reads CASSQMEGKPYEQYF. The CDR3 nucleotides are TGTGCCAGCAGCCAGATGGAAGGGAAACCCTACGAGCAGTACTTC.

This clonotype occurred a few times. This chain connects TRBV7-6 to TRBJ1-1, with unresolved D. The germline V gene has CDR1 SGHVS and CDR2 FNYEAQ. V lost 6 bases, J lost 6 bases, and 11 bases lay in between. This CDR3 has 12 amino acids. This CDR3 is CASSFSSAEAFF. CDR3 nucleotide sequence: TGTGCCAGCAGTTTTAGTAGCGCTGAAGCTTTCTTT.

This clonotype was seen ten or more times. The chain couples TRBV7-2 to TRBJ1-6; no clear D. V shed 5 bases and J shed 5 bases, with 10 bases lying between them. Germline V CDR1 and CDR2: SGHTA, FQGNSA. This CDR3 has 14 residues. DNA for the CDR3: TGTGCCAGCAGCCCCAGACACGATAATTCACCCCTCCACTTT. As protein: CASSPRHDNSPLHF.

This clonotype was seen a few times. The V and J genes are TRBV2 and TRBJ2-1; no definite D call. Trimming left V 7 bases short and J 7 bases short, with 8 bases between. This CDR3 is 11 amino acids long. Germline V gene lookup returns CDR1 SNHLY and CDR2 FYNNEI. For the CDR3, the DNA is TGTGCCAGCAATTACGGAAATGAGCAGTTCTTC. Translating it yields CASNYGNEQFF.